The following is a T cell receptor (beta chain) sequence with its context. Trimming took 5 bases from V and 2 from J; bases not matched to a gene: 5. The CDR3 totals 14 residues. CDR1 is SEHNR, CDR2 FQNEAQ, per germline (reference sequence). TCRdb independently ran MiXCR on the 5' RACE reads; one entry per CDR3 protein. Altogether about 59,000 distinct CDR3 sequences are present, over 10% being singletons, with the ten largest covering about 10%. The data are from a study of early T cells in non-severe SARS-CoV-2 infection. This TCR was sampled from an adult who was a healthcare worker with PCR-confirmed SARS-CoV-2 infection or an uninfected control (not recorded which). This chain uses TRBV7-9 with TRBJ2-5; TRBD1 aligns across 7 bases. Source: whole blood, taken at baseline. The CDR3 spells CASSPDRDQETQYF. The CDR3 nucleotides read TGTGCCAGCAGCCCAGACAGGGATCAAGAGACCCAGTACTTC.